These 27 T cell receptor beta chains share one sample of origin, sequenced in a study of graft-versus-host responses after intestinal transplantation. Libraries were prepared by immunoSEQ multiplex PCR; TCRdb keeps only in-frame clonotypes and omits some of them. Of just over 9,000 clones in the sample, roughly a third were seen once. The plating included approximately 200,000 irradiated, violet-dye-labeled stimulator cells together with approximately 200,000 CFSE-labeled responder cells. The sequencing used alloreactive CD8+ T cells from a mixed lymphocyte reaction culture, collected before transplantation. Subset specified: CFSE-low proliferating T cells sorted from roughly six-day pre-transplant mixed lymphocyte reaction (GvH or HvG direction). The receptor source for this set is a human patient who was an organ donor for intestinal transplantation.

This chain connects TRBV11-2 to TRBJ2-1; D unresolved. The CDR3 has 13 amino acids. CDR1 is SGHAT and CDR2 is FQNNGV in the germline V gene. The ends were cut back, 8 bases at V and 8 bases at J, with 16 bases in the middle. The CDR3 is CASSMGLLDEQFF. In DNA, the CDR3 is TGTGCCAGCTCGATGGGCCTTTTGGATGAGCAGTTCTTC.

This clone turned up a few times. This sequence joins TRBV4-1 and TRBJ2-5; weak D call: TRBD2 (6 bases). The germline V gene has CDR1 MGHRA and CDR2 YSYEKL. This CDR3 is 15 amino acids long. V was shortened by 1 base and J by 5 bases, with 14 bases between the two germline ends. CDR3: CASSQGYAGLETQYF. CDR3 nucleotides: TGCGCCAGCAGCCAAGGGTACGCGGGGCTCGAGACCCAGTACTTC.

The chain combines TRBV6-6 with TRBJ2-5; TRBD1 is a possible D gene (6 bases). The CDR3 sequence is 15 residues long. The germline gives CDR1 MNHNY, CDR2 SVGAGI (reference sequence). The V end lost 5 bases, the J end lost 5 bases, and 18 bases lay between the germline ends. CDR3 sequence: CASSNTGFSGETQYF. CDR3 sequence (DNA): TGTGCCAGCAGTAACACAGGGTTCAGCGGTGAGACCCAGTACTTC.

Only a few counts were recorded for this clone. The CDR3 coding sequence is TGTGCCAGTAGTTACGGGTCCTACGAGCAGTACTTC. It translates to CASSYGSYEQYF. The chain couples TRBV19 to TRBJ2-7; D call uncertain. V was cut by 5 bases and J by 1 base, with 6 bases left in between. Per the germline V gene, CDR1 is LNHDA and CDR2 is SQIVND (reference sequence). This CDR3 spans 12 amino acids.

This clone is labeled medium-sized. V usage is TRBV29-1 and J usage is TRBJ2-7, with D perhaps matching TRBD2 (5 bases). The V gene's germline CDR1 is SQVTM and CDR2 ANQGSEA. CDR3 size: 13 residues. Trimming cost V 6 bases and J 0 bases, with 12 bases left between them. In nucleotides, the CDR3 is TGCAGCGTCGTCGGCGGAGGCTCCTACGAGCAGTACTTC. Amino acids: CSVVGGGSYEQYF.

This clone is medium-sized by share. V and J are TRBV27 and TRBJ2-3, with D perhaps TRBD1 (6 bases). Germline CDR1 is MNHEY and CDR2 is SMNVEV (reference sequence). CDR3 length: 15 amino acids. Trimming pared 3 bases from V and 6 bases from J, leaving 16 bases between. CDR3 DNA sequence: TGTGCCAGCAGTTTTTGGCAGGGGCCTGGGGATACGCAGTATTTT. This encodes CASSFWQGPGDTQYF.

The chain's CDR3 is CASSQVLARTQYF. The CDR3 DNA reads as TGTGCCAGCAGCCAAGTCCTGGCGAGGACGCAGTATTTT. The rearrangement joins TRBV14 to TRBJ2-3; D ambiguous. Germline assignment: CDR1 SGHDN and CDR2 FVKESK. The V and J ends lost 1 base and 9 bases respectively, with 11 bases between them. The CDR3 extends over 13 amino acids.

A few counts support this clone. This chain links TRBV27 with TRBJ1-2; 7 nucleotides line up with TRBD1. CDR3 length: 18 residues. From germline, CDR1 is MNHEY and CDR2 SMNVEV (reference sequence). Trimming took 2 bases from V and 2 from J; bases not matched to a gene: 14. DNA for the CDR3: TGTGCCAGCAGTTTAATATCAGTCGGGGCAGGGGGGAACTATGGCTACACCTTC. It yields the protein CASSLISVGAGGNYGYTF.

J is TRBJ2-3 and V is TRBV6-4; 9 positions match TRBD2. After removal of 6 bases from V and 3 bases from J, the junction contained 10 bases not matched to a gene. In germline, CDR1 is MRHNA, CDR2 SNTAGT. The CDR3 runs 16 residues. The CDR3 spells CASSKQRLADTDTQYF. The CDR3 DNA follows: TGTGCCAGCAGCAAACAACGACTAGCGGATACAGATACGCAGTATTTT.

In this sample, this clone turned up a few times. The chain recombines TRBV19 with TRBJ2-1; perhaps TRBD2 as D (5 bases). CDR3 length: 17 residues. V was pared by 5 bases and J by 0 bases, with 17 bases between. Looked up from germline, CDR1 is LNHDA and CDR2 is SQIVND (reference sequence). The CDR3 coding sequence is TGTGCCAGTAGTGTCGAGGGTCTTTTGAGCTCCTACAATGAGCAGTTCTTC. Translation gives CASSVEGLLSSYNEQFF.

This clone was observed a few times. CDR3 region: CASSDRGRREPQHF. CDR3 coding DNA: TGTGCCAGCAGCGACAGGGGGCGACGGGAGCCCCAGCATTTT. The V call is TRBV6-1, the J call TRBJ1-5, with 10 bases identical to TRBD1. Germline V gives CDR1 MNHNS, CDR2 SASEGT. V was clipped by 6 bases and J by 8 bases; unmatched bases: 7. The CDR3 consists of 14 residues.

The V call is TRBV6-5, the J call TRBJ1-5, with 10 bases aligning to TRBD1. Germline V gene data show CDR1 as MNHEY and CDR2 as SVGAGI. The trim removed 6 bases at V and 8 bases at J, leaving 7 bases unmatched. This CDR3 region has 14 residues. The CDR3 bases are TGTGCCAGCAGCGACAGGGGGCGACGGGAGCCCCAGCATTTT. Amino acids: CASSDRGRREPQHF.

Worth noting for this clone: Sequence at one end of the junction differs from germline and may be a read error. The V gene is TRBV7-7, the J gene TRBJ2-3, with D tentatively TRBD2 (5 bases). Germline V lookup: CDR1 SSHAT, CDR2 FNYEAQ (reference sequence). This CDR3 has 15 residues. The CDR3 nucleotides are TGTGCTAGCAGCTTAGGGTCAGACTACACAGATACGCAGTATTTT. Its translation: CASSLGSDYTDTQYF.

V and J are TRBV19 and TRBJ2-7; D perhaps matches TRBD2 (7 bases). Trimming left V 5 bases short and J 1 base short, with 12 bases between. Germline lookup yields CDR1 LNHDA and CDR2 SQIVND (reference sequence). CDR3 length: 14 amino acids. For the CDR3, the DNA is TGTGCCAGTAGTGGGGGGGCAGGTTCCTACGAGCAGTACTTC. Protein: CASSGGAGSYEQYF.

Here the CDR3 reads CASRPGTGGTGELFF. The CDR3 DNA reads TGTGCCAGCAGACCCGGGACAGGGGGTACCGGGGAGCTGTTTTTT. V usage is TRBV11-3 and J usage is TRBJ2-2; 11 bases line up with TRBD1. The trim removed 6 bases at V and 5 bases at J, leaving 5 bases unmatched. Germline V gene data show CDR1 as SGHNT and CDR2 as YENEEA. The CDR3 totals 15 residues. The variable domain in full, completed from reference TRBV11-3 and TRBJ2-2, reads EAGVVQSPRYKIIEKKQPVAFWCNPISGHNTLYWYLQNLGQGPELLIRYENEEAVDDSQLPKDRFSAERLKGVDSTLKIQPAELGDSAVYLCASRPGTGGTGELFFGEGSRLTVL.

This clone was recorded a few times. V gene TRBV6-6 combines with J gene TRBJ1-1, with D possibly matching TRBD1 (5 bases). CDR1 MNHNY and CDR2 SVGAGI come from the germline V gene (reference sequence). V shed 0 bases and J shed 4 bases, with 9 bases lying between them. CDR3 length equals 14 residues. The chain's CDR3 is CASSYSGGGTEAFF. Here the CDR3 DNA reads TGTGCCAGCAGTTACTCGGGGGGGGGCACTGAAGCTTTCTTT.

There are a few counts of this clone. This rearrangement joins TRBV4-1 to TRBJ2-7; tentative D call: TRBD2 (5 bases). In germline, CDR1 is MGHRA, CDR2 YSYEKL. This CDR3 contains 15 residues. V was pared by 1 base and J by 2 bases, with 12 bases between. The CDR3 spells CASSQVFSSPYEQYF. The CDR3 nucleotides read TGCGCCAGCAGCCAAGTGTTCTCTAGCCCCTACGAGCAGTACTTC.

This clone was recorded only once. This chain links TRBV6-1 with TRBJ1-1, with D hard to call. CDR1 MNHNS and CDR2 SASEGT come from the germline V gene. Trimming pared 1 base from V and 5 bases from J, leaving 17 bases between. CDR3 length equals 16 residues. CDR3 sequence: CASSEGGPPRGTEAFF. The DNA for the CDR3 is TGTGCCAGCAGTGAAGGAGGACCCCCGCGGGGAACTGAAGCTTTCTTT.

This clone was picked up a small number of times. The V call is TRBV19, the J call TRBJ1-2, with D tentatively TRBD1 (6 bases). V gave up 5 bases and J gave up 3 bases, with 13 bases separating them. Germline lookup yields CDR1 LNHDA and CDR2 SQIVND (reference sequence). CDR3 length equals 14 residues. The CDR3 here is CASSRRRGYYGYTF. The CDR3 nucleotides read TGTGCCAGTAGTCGGCGAAGGGGGTACTATGGCTACACCTTC. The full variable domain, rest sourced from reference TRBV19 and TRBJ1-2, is DGGITQSPKYLFRKEGQNVTLSCEQNLNHDAMYWYRQDPGQGLRLIYYSQIVNDFQKGDIAEGYSVSREKKESFPLTVTSAQKNPTAFYLCASSRRRGYYGYTFGSGTRLTVV.

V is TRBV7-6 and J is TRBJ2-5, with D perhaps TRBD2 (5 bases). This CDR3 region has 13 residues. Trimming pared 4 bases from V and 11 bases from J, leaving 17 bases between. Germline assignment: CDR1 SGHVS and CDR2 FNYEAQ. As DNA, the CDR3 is TGTGCCAGCAGCTCATTAGACCCAAGGGAGCAGTACTTC. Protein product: CASSSLDPREQYF.

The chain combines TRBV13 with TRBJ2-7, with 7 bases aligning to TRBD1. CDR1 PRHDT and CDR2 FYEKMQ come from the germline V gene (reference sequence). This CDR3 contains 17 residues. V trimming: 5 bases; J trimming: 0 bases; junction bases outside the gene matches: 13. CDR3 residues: CASSGSEGAGTSYEQYF. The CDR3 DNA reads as TGTGCCAGCAGCGGGAGCGAGGGGGCGGGTACCTCCTACGAGCAGTACTTC.

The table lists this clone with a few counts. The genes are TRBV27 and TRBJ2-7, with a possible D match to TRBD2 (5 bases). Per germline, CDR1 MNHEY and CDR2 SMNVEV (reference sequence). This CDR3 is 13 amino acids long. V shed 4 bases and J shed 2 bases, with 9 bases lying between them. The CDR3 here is CASSYSTTYEQYF. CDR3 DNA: TGTGCCAGCAGTTACTCGACTACCTACGAGCAGTACTTC.

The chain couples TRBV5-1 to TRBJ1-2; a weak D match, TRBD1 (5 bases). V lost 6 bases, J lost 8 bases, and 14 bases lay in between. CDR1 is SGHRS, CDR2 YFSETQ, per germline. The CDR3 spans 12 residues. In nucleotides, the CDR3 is TGCGCCAGCACCCCCGGTAGGGGAGGCTACACCTTC. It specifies CASTPGRGGYTF.

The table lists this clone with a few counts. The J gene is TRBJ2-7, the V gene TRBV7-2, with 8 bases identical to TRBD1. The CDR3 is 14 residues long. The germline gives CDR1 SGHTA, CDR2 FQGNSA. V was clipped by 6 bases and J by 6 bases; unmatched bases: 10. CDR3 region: CASRTGQEGLEQYF. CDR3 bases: TGTGCCAGCAGGACGGGACAGGAGGGGCTCGAGCAGTACTTC.

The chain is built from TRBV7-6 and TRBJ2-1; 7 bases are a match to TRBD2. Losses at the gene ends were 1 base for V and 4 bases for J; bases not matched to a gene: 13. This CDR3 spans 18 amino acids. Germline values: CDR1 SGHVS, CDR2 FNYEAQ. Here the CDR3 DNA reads TGTGCCAGCAGCTTAGAAATTAACGGGGGGAGGTTTTACAATGAGCAGTTCTTC. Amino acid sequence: CASSLEINGGRFYNEQFF.

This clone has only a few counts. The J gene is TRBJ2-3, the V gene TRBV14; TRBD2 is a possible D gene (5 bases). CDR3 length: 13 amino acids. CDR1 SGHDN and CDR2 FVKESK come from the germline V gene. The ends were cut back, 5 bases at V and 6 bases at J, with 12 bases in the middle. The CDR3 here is CASSKGLADTQYF. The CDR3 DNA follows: TGTGCCAGCAGCAAAGGATTAGCGGATACGCAGTATTTT.

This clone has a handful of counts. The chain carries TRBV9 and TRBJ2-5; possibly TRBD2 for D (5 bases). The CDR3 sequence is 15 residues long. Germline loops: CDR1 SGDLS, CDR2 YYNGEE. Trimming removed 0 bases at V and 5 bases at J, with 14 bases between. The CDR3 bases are TGTGCCAGCAGCGTAGCTCTAGCAGGTTTGGAGACCCAGTACTTC. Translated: CASSVALAGLETQYF.